This is a list of T cell receptor beta chains from one sample in a study of T cell clones after liver transplantation. Some clones are missing from TCRdb's copy, which holds only in-frame ones; the method was immunoSEQ multiplex PCR. The table includes 80,000 or so clones, 82% detected once. Sample: CD4+ T cells from blood, taken approximately 3.5 years after liver transplant. The receptors originated from a human patient who received a liver transplant. T cells may partly derive from the graft donor. Each CDR3 is given with its conserved first and last residue. A D gene is named only where the DNA matches it firmly. Size values are once, few and many counts, or a class for expanded clones, and some rows have none.

J gene | V gene | clone size | D gene | CDR3 protein | CDR3 DNA
TRBJ2-5 | TRBV5-1 | once | . | CASSLAGTSQETQYF | TGCGCCAGCAGCTTGGCGGGGACGTCCCAAGAGACCCAGTACTTC
TRBJ1-3 | TRBV5-1 | . | TRBD1 | CASSLEGAPGNTIYF | TGCGCCAGCAGCTTGGAGGGGGCGCCTGGAAACACCATATATTTT
TRBJ1-1 | TRBV4-1 | few | TRBD1 | CASSQPGQRNTEAFF | TGCGCCAGCAGCCAACCGGGACAGAGAAACACTGAAGCTTTCTTT
TRBJ1-5 | TRBV6-6 | once | TRBD1 | CASSGPGTDNQPQHF | TGTGCCAGCAGTGGTCCCGGGACAGATAATCAGCCCCAGCATTTT
TRBJ1-1 | TRBV28 | . | . | CASSLGNPEAFF | TGTGCCAGCAGTTTGGGGAACCCTGAAGCTTTCTTT
TRBJ1-1 | TRBV18 | . | . | CASSPLEGLNTEAFF | TGTGCCAGCTCACCACTGGAGGGTTTGAACACTGAAGCTTTCTTT
TRBJ2-5 | TRBV7-2 | few | TRBD1 | CASSLGLAGTAQETQYF | TGTGCCAGCAGCTTAGGGCTCGCAGGGACAGCTCAAGAGACCCAGTACTTC
TRBJ1-1 | TRBV19 | . | TRBD1 | CASTPDRGHTEAFF | TGTGCCAGTACCCCCGACAGGGGCCACACTGAAGCTTTCTTT
TRBJ2-1 | TRBV5-4 | few | . | CASSFDRNNEQFF | TGTGCCAGCAGCTTCGACAGGAACAATGAGCAGTTCTTC
TRBJ2-1 | TRBV2 | . | . | CASRGDKAREQFF | TGTGCCAGCAGAGGTGACAAGGCCAGGGAGCAGTTCTTC
TRBJ1-2 | TRBV4-2 | . | . | CASSQDKHYGYTF | TGTGCCAGCAGCCAAGACAAGCACTATGGCTACACCTTC
TRBJ1-4 | TRBV5-1 | . | . | CASSFRVGEKLFF | TGCGCCAGCAGCTTCAGGGTGGGAGAAAAACTGTTTTTT
TRBJ2-3 | TRBV28 | . | . | CASDGGRARGTDTQYF | TGTGCCAGCGACGGGGGGCGGGCCCGTGGCACAGATACGCAGTATTTT
TRBJ2-1 | TRBV28 | . | . | CASSLGGLYNEQFF | TGTGCCAGCAGTCTCGGCGGGCTATACAATGAGCAGTTCTTC
TRBJ1-2 | TRBV30 | . | . | CAWSRGNYGYTF | TGTGCCTGGAGTCGGGGCAACTATGGCTACACCTTC
TRBJ1-2 | TRBV28 | . | . | CASNDKWGYTF | TGTGCCAGCAATGATAAGTGGGGCTACACCTTC
TRBJ2-5 | TRBV5-1 | . | . | CASSLEAKETQYF | TGCGCCAGCAGCTTGGAGGCAAAAGAGACCCAGTACTTC
TRBJ1-1 | TRBV11-2 | few | . | CASSFLQGRWTEAFF | TGTGCCAGCAGCTTTCTACAGGGAAGATGGACTGAAGCTTTCTTT
TRBJ2-7 | TRBV5-1 | . | . | CASSLETGAEQYF | TGCGCCAGCAGCTTGGAGACAGGCGCCGAGCAGTACTTC
TRBJ2-3 | TRBV5-1 | . | . | CASSLAKPTDTQYF | TGCGCCAGCAGCTTGGCGAAGCCCACAGATACGCAGTATTTT